The present TCR beta chain was sequenced within a study of T cells in Graves' hyperthyroidism and ophthalmopathy. It was RNA transcripts that yielded the amplified TCR beta CDR3 regions. The TCR CDR3 was amplified in a first-round RT-PCR using the HTBI primer set. Via MiXCR, TCRdb re-called the multiplex PCR reads, giving one row per CDR3 protein. The sample has 150,000 or so distinct CDR3 sequences, about 9% seen once. Over 9 ml of fresh peripheral blood supplied the PBMCs. General study results and limits: Most expanded thyroid clonotypes above 0.001 recurred in blood. Separation of ophthalmopathy from stable hyperthyroidism was achieved by a 13 V-J model.

Trimming removed 5 bases at V and 0 bases at J, with 21 bases between. Germline lookup yields CDR1 WNHNN and CDR2 SYGVQD (reference sequence). This CDR3 is built from 18 residues. This clonotype has a count of ten or more. As yet, its antigen is unknown. This chain links TRBV10-1 with TRBJ2-3; D tentatively fits TRBD1 or TRBD2 (5 bases each). The receptor was isolated from a woman in her late teens or twenties with Graves' hyperthyroidism that later progressed to Graves' ophthalmopathy. Sequencing was done on a sample of blood. Here the CDR3 reads CASSKGDGSRSSTDTQYF. CDR3 DNA sequence: TGCGCCAGCAGTAAAGGGGACGGCTCACGGTCTAGCACAGATACGCAGTATTTT.